The subject of this entry is one TCR beta chain. This specimen comes from a study of blood T cell repertoires in COVID-19. Looking at the study overall: Nucleic acid was either cDNA or gDNA, and it came from T cells, B-cell-depleted T cells, or PBMCs.

The study drew participants aged about 18 to 95 years from around 24 US areas. Donors were grouped by their self-reported clinical history. Authors' processing steps: Researchers report that nucleated cell counts were estimated from reference gene primer amplification. The repertoire was sequenced with immunoSEQ multiplex PCR; TCRdb's copy has only in-frame clones and lacks some. The V and J calls and the clone size are those of that table, but D and trimming were determined from the DNA. The sample lists roughly 300,000 clones, about nine tenths seen once, with about 2% in the top ten. Germline CDR1 is SNHLY and CDR2 is FYNNEI. This CDR3 is 15 amino acids long. V gave up 8 bases and J gave up 4 bases; unmatched junction bases: 6.

The sample taken for sequencing was PBMCs or T cells enriched from blood (not recorded which). The chain combines TRBV2 with TRBJ2-5; 14 bases agree with TRBD2. This clonotype was obtained from a middle-aged woman with acute COVID-19. CDR3 DNA sequence: TGTGCCAGCTCGACTAGCGGGAGGGCCTTAGAGACCCAGTACTTC. It specifies CASSTSGRALETQYF.